Below, 3 T cell receptor beta chains from the same sample are listed, as sequenced in a study of CD8 T cells in Susac syndrome (dated by TCRdb to about 2019). The library was built by means of the immunoSEQ multiplex PCR assay. RNA was extracted using the RNeasy kit, and roughly 0.45 to 1 microgram was reverse transcribed with random hexamers. The raw public data were reprocessed by TCRdb itself: fastp quality trimming at Q25, MiXCR clonotype calling, in-frame beta chains only. Every distinct CDR3 protein forms one entry, paired with its most common genes and DNA. This sample holds 95,000 to 150,000 distinct CDR3 sequences; roughly 95% were observed only once. The ten largest clones represent over 0.12% of the sample. The sequenced material came from CD4+ T cells from PBMCs. All receptors come from a human donor with Susac syndrome.

The V and J genes are TRBV7-9 and TRBJ2-1; D might be TRBD2 (5 bases). Germline V gene sequence: CDR1 SEHNR, CDR2 FQNEAQ (reference sequence). V dropped 1 base and J dropped 5 bases, with 15 bases sitting between them. The CDR3 length is 16 residues. The CDR3 sequence is CASSLEILVRNNEQFF. The DNA for the CDR3 is TGTGCCAGCAGCTTAGAGATACTAGTGCGCAACAATGAGCAGTTCTTC.

V gene TRBV5-6 combines with J gene TRBJ2-5; the match to TRBD2 covers 8 bases. With V trimmed by 4 bases and J by 5 bases, 10 bases remained unmatched. The CDR3 length is 15 residues. Germline V CDR1 and CDR2: SGHDT, YYEEEE. The CDR3: CASSGGLAGFETQYF. The CDR3 region has the DNA TGTGCCAGCAGCGGAGGACTAGCCGGGTTCGAGACCCAGTACTTC.

V and J are TRBV18 and TRBJ1-5; no definite D call. Trimming stripped 2 bases from V and 3 bases from J, with 11 bases between. The CDR3 totals 15 residues. The germline CDR1 and CDR2 sequences are KGHSH and LQKENI. The CDR3 region is CASSPGQVHNQPQHF. The CDR3 nucleotides read TGTGCCAGCTCACCAGGGCAGGTCCACAATCAGCCCCAGCATTTT.